This T cell receptor (beta chain) came from a study of CD8 T cells in ankylosing spondylitis. The study's findings and limits: A TCR beta motif made of eight highly homologous variants seemed typical of ankylosing spondylitis blood.

Notes on this clonotype: What it recognizes is unknown.

MiXCR, run by TCRdb on the 5' RACE reads, gives a single entry per CDR3 protein. The table lists 150,000 to 200,000 distinct CDR3 sequences, more than 10% of them singletons. CDR1 MNHEY and CDR2 SMNVEV come from the germline V gene (reference sequence). CDR3 length: 15 amino acids. Trimming left V 5 bases short and J 4 bases short, with 17 bases between. The chain uses TRBV27 and TRBJ2-5, with no clear D. The sequence derives from a male donor with ankylosing spondylitis or in good health (not recorded which). The sample was blood, either unsorted or a sorted T cell fraction (not recorded which). CDR3: CASSPTSGLGETQYF. The DNA for the CDR3 is TGTGCCAGCAGTCCTACCTCTGGGTTAGGAGAGACCCAGTACTTC.